This is a list of T cell receptor beta chains from one sample in a study of blood T cell repertoires in COVID-19. TCRdb's table, derived via immunoSEQ multiplex PCR, lists solely in-frame clones and lacks some. The sample shows 650,000 to 800,000 clones, around 89% of them seen only once. The source material was peripheral blood. Receptors originate from a woman under 30 with acute or convalescent COVID-19. CDR3s include the opening cysteine and the closing phenylalanine or tryptophan. Each record gives: J gene, clone size, V gene, D gene, CDR3 protein, CDR3 DNA. D genes are given only for firm matches. Only some rows state a clone size, as once, few, many or a class for expanded clones.

J gene: TRBJ1-4
clone size: once
V gene: TRBV19
D gene: TRBD1
CDR3 protein: CASSSPDRGKEKLFF
CDR3 DNA: TGTGCCAGTAGTTCCCCCGACAGGGGCAAAGAAAAACTGTTTTTT

J gene: TRBJ1-1
clone size: -
V gene: TRBV5-8
D gene: -
CDR3 protein: CASSLDQGNTEAFF
CDR3 DNA: TGTGCCAGCAGCTTGGACCAGGGGAACACTGAAGCTTTCTTT

J gene: TRBJ1-4
clone size: -
V gene: TRBV6-4
D gene: TRBD1
CDR3 protein: CASSVGQGGNEKLFF
CDR3 DNA: TGTGCCAGCAGTGTCGGACAGGGTGGGAACGAAAAACTGTTTTTT

J gene: TRBJ1-2
clone size: -
V gene: TRBV2
D gene: -
CDR3 protein: CATLQNYGYTF
CDR3 DNA: TGTGCCACCCTACAGAACTATGGCTACACCTTC

J gene: TRBJ2-7
clone size: -
V gene: TRBV5-6
D gene: -
CDR3 protein: CASSLGTVSYEQYF
CDR3 DNA: TGTGCCAGCAGCTTGGGAACAGTCTCCTACGAGCAGTACTTC

J gene: TRBJ1-1
clone size: -
V gene: TRBV6-5
D gene: -
CDR3 protein: CASSTQGTYTEAFF
CDR3 DNA: TGTGCCAGCAGTACCCAGGGGACGTACACTGAAGCTTTCTTT

J gene: TRBJ2-3
clone size: -
V gene: TRBV11-2
D gene: TRBD2
CDR3 protein: CASSLDPGGAPDTQYF
CDR3 DNA: TGTGCCAGCAGCTTAGACCCGGGGGGGGCACCAGATACGCAGTATTTT

J gene: TRBJ1-2
clone size: -
V gene: TRBV2
D gene: -
CDR3 protein: CASSDGKPNYGYTF
CDR3 DNA: TGTGCCAGCAGTGACGGTAAACCCAACTATGGCTACACCTTC

J gene: TRBJ2-5
clone size: -
V gene: TRBV30
D gene: -
CDR3 protein: CAWSVDGGRETQYF
CDR3 DNA: TGTGCCTGGAGTGTGGATGGGGGGAGAGAGACCCAGTACTTC

J gene: TRBJ2-3
clone size: -
V gene: TRBV7-9
D gene: TRBD1
CDR3 protein: CASTLRGSTDTQYF
CDR3 DNA: TGTGCCAGCACCCTCAGGGGGTCCACAGATACGCAGTATTTT

J gene: TRBJ1-5
clone size: -
V gene: TRBV18
D gene: TRBD1
CDR3 protein: CASSSTLTGGSNQPQHF
CDR3 DNA: TGTGCCAGCTCATCAACCCTCACAGGGGGGAGCAATCAGCCCCAGCATTTT

J gene: TRBJ1-6
clone size: -
V gene: TRBV25-1
D gene: -
CDR3 protein: CASSSDSTDSPLHF
CDR3 DNA: TGTGCCAGCAGTAGCGACAGTACCGATTCACCCCTCCACTTT

J gene: TRBJ2-7
clone size: -
V gene: TRBV27
D gene: -
CDR3 protein: CASSLAVGPPYEQYF
CDR3 DNA: TGTGCCAGCAGTCTCGCCGTGGGGCCGCCCTACGAGCAGTACTTC

J gene: TRBJ2-1
clone size: few
V gene: TRBV12-1
D gene: -
CDR3 protein: CASSLAGDNEQFF
CDR3 DNA: TGTGCCAGCAGCTTAGCAGGGGACAATGAGCAGTTCTTC

J gene: TRBJ1-2
clone size: -
V gene: TRBV18
D gene: -
CDR3 protein: CASSPPGDYGYTF
CDR3 DNA: TGTGCCAGCTCACCACCAGGGGACTATGGCTACACCTTC

J gene: TRBJ1-3
clone size: -
V gene: TRBV7-8
D gene: TRBD1
CDR3 protein: CASSFGQGAMGSGNTIYF
CDR3 DNA: TGTGCCAGCAGCTTTGGACAGGGGGCCATGGGCTCTGGAAACACCATATATTTT

J gene: TRBJ2-7
clone size: -
V gene: TRBV4-1
D gene: TRBD1
CDR3 protein: CASSQDSQGSSYEQYF
CDR3 DNA: TGCGCCAGCAGCCAAGATTCACAGGGGAGCTCCTACGAGCAGTACTTC

J gene: TRBJ1-2
clone size: -
V gene: TRBV7-9
D gene: -
CDR3 protein: CASSPWGGNYGYTF
CDR3 DNA: TGTGCCAGCAGCCCCTGGGGGGGGAACTATGGCTACACCTTC

J gene: TRBJ2-7
clone size: -
V gene: TRBV6-2/TRBV6-3
D gene: TRBD1
CDR3 protein: CASSATGTGSYEQYF
CDR3 DNA: TGTGCCAGCAGTGCGACAGGGACCGGCAGTTACGAGCAGTACTTC

J gene: TRBJ2-7
clone size: -
V gene: TRBV5-1
D gene: TRBD1
CDR3 protein: CASSFLTGDPQTLSYEQYF
CDR3 DNA: TGCGCCAGCAGCTTTCTGACAGGGGATCCCCAGACCCTCTCCTACGAGCAGTACTTC

J gene: TRBJ2-7
clone size: -
V gene: TRBV27
D gene: -
CDR3 protein: CASSPMVHSYEQYF
CDR3 DNA: TGTGCCAGCAGTCCAATGGTACACTCCTACGAGCAGTACTTC

J gene: TRBJ1-2
clone size: -
V gene: TRBV9
D gene: TRBD1
CDR3 protein: CASSATGGTYGYTF
CDR3 DNA: TGTGCCAGCAGCGCTACAGGGGGGACCTATGGCTACACCTTC

J gene: TRBJ1-1
clone size: -
V gene: TRBV9
D gene: TRBD1
CDR3 protein: CASSVIKQGTGEAFF
CDR3 DNA: TGTGCCAGCAGCGTTATTAAACAGGGGACGGGTGAAGCTTTCTTT